In its sample, the clone carrying this TCR beta chain was seen once. The antigen is unknown. This specimen comes from a study of shared clonotypes between healthy human individuals. Study at large: Contributing individuals were two females and three males aged 18 to 49. Study observations and caveats: Researchers found naive subsets generally carried larger estimated richness than memory subsets.

The assay was immunoSEQ multiplex PCR, and TCRdb's table has in-frame clones only and misses some. The sample contains some 2.1 million clones, 85% to 95% of which appear only once. This CDR3 has 15 residues. Looked up from germline, CDR1 is SGHTS and CDR2 is YDEGEE. Trimming took 4 bases from V and 1 from J; bases not matched to a gene: 5. The source material was naive CD4+ T cells sorted from blood. Indicated subset: CD45RA+ positively selected. The rearrangement joins TRBV5-8 to TRBJ1-5, with 7 positions matching TRBD1. This receptor was taken from a man aged 18 to 30 in good health. This CDR3 reads CASSRSQGSNQPQHF. DNA of the CDR3: TGTGCCAGCAGCAGGTCACAGGGGAGCAATCAGCCCCAGCATTTT. The entire variable domain, with the rest obtained from reference TRBV5-8 and TRBJ1-5, is as follows: EAGVTQSPTHLIKTRGQQATLRCSPISGHTSVYWYQQALGLGLQFLLWYDEGEERNRGNFPPRFSGRQFPNYSSELNVNALELEDSALYLCASSRSQGSNQPQHFGDGTRLSIL.